The next 21 T cell receptor beta chains were all read from a single sample in a study of T cells after yellow fever vaccination. TCRdb analysed the 5' RACE reads with MiXCR anew, one entry per CDR3 protein. The table has around 250,000 distinct CDR3 sequences, less than 9% seen once. This sample comprised CD4+ T cells sorted from PBMCs, obtained 15 days after the yellow fever booster vaccination. All receptors derive from a man aged 25-45 years who received the YFV17D yellow fever vaccine.

The chain recombines TRBV20-1 with TRBJ2-7; no clear D. Between the trimmed V and J ends, which lost 3 bases and 3 bases, there was a span of 12 bases. CDR3 length: 13 amino acids. CDR1 DFQATT and CDR2 SNEGSKA come from the germline V gene (reference sequence). The CDR3 sequence: CSASGPPSYEQYF. For the CDR3, the DNA is TGCAGTGCTAGCGGCCCCCCGAGCTACGAGCAGTACTTC.

This clonotype was found many times. The DNA for the CDR3 is TGTGCCAGCATGTTCGCGACTAGCACAGATACGCAGTATTTT. It encodes CASMFATSTDTQYF. The chain employs TRBV12-3 or TRBV12-4 and TRBJ2-3; D gene unclear. V dropped 7 bases and J dropped 0 bases, with 11 bases sitting between them. This CDR3 comprises 14 residues.

This clonotype was seen more than once but under ten times. The rearrangement uses TRBV5-1 and TRBJ2-7; 9 bases match TRBD1. Germline CDR1 and CDR2: SGHRS and YFSETQ. V lost 6 bases to trimming and J lost 4 bases; unmatched junction nucleotides: 11. There are 15 residues in the CDR3. CDR3 region: CASTVSGTGLYEQYF. The CDR3 nucleotides read TGCGCCAGCACCGTATCGGGGACAGGGCTGTACGAGCAGTACTTC.

The chain is built from TRBV7-8 and TRBJ2-2; 10 bases are shared with TRBD1. Germline-derived CDR1 and CDR2 are SGHVS and FQNEAQ. V was clipped by 1 base and J by 4 bases; unmatched bases: 3. The CDR3 length is 16 residues. CDR3 residues: CASSLGDRGLTGELFF. The CDR3, as DNA: TGTGCCAGCAGCTTAGGAGACAGGGGGCTCACCGGGGAGCTGTTTTTT. Combining the CDR3 with reference TRBV7-8 and TRBJ2-2 gives the whole variable domain GAGVSQSPRYKVAKRGQDVALRCDPISGHVSLFWYQQALGQGPEFLTYFQNEAQLDKSGLPSDRFFAERPEGSVSTLKIQRTQQEDSAVYLCASSLGDRGLTGELFFGEGSRLTVL.

The chain is built from TRBV10-3 and TRBJ2-7; D may be TRBD2 (7 bases). Germline V CDR1 and CDR2: ENHRY, SYGVKD. Trimming took 9 bases from V and 1 from J, leaving 10 bases between them. There are 12 residues in the CDR3. The CDR3 region has the DNA TGTGCCATGGGGGGGCCTTCCTACGAGCAGTACTTC. This gives the protein CAMGGPSYEQYF.

This chain joins TRBV20-1 and TRBJ2-3, with a possible D match to TRBD2 (5 bases). This CDR3 is built from 17 residues. V lost 3 bases to trimming and J lost 0 bases, with 19 bases between them. CDR1 DFQATT and CDR2 SNEGSKA come from the germline V gene (reference sequence). The chain's CDR3 is CSARGGLGQFSTDTQYF. CDR3 DNA sequence: TGCAGTGCTAGGGGCGGGCTGGGTCAATTTAGCACAGATACGCAGTATTTT.

Ten or more counts support this clonotype. V gene TRBV10-3 combines with J gene TRBJ2-5; no clear D gene. V lost 3 bases and J lost 4, with 12 bases in between. The germline V gene has CDR1 ENHRY and CDR2 SYGVKD. The CDR3 sequence is 14 residues long. CDR3 in amino acids: CAISDRTWRETQYF. The CDR3 DNA sequence: TGTGCCATCAGTGATAGGACCTGGAGAGAGACCCAGTACTTC.

This clonotype was found many times. This rearrangement joins TRBV9 to TRBJ2-3, with 8 bases aligning to TRBD2. The CDR3 has 15 amino acids. Looked up from germline, CDR1 is SGDLS and CDR2 is YYNGEE. Trimming removed 0 bases from V and 0 bases from J; junction bases left unmatched: 0. The CDR3 nucleotides read TGTGCCAGCAGCGTAGTAGCGGGGAGCACAGATACGCAGTATTTT. This sequence encodes CASSVVAGSTDTQYF.

The table lists this clonotype with many counts. The chain has TRBV12-3 or TRBV12-4 and TRBJ2-5; no definite D call. CDR3 length: 10 residues. Trimming took off 2 bases at V and 13 bases at J, with 8 bases between the two ends. The CDR3 DNA sequence: TGTGCCAGCAGTTTAAATAAAGCGTACTTC. This translates into CASSLNKAYF.

This clonotype was counted between two and nine times. This chain uses TRBV7-9 with TRBJ2-1; 9 bases are shared with TRBD1. Unmatched junction bases numbered 14, after V lost 5 bases and J lost 6 bases. The V gene's germline CDR1 is SEHNR and CDR2 FQNEAQ (reference sequence). The CDR3 contains 17 residues. CDR3 DNA sequence: TGTGCCAGCAGCCGGAACGCCGGGACAGGGTATATCAATGAGCAGTTCTTC. It encodes CASSRNAGTGYINEQFF. The variable domain in full, with the rest retrieved from reference TRBV7-9 and TRBJ2-1, is DTGVSQNPRHKITKRGQNVTFRCDPISEHNRLYWYRQTLGQGPEFLTYFQNEAQLEKSRLLSDRFSAERPKGSFSTLEIQRTEQGDSAMYLCASSRNAGTGYINEQFFGPGTRLTVL.

This clonotype was seen many times. The V gene is TRBV11-3, the J gene TRBJ2-1; 7 bases fit TRBD2. The trim removed 5 bases at V and 10 bases at J, leaving 14 bases unmatched. Per the germline V gene, CDR1 is SGHNT and CDR2 is YENEEA. This CDR3 has 15 residues. The CDR3 DNA follows: TGTGCCAGCAGCAGATCCCGGGGAGGGCCCGAGGAGCAGTTCTTC. Residues: CASSRSRGGPEEQFF.

This chain connects TRBV6-2 or TRBV6-3 to TRBJ1-5; 7 bases align to TRBD1. The germline CDR1 and CDR2 sequences are MNHEY and SVGEGT. This CDR3 has 16 amino acids. Trimming at V came to 4 bases and at J to 4 bases, leaving 10 bases not matched to a gene. This CDR3 is CASSLPWTGTNQPQHF. CDR3 nucleotides: TGTGCCAGCAGTTTACCTTGGACAGGAACAAATCAGCCCCAGCATTTT.

This clonotype has more than one count but fewer than ten. The genes are TRBV18 and TRBJ2-5; no clear D. This CDR3 has 14 residues. Germline assignment: CDR1 KGHSH and CDR2 LQKENI. The germline V and J ends were trimmed by 2 bases and 0 bases, with 7 bases remaining between them. The CDR3 region has the DNA TGTGCCAGCTCACCAGGGCTGAACCAAGAGACCCAGTACTTC. Protein sequence: CASSPGLNQETQYF.

This clonotype appeared a few times. The J gene is TRBJ1-3, the V gene TRBV5-5; D might be TRBD1 (5 bases). The ends were cut back, 0 bases at V and 0 bases at J, with 10 bases in the middle. The CDR3 is 16 amino acids. The germline gives CDR1 SGHKS, CDR2 YYEKEE (reference sequence). CDR3 loop: CASSLVTANSGNTIYF. The CDR3 nucleotides read TGTGCCAGCAGCTTGGTGACAGCGAACTCTGGAAACACCATATATTTT.

The genes are TRBV29-1 and TRBJ2-7, with 8 bases lining up with TRBD2. Germline CDR1 reads SQVTM; CDR2 reads ANQGSEA. The length of the CDR3 is 12 residues. V lost 7 bases to trimming and J lost 7 bases; unmatched junction nucleotides: 9. The CDR3 DNA follows: TGCAGCGCTCGGGAGGGCCCTAGGGAGCAGTACTTC. Its translation is CSAREGPREQYF.

The chain joins TRBV4-3 to TRBJ2-7; weak D call: TRBD1 (6 bases). Deletions cut 1 base from V and 5 bases from J, with 15 bases between. Germline CDR1 reads LGHNA; CDR2 reads YSLEER. This CDR3 is 15 amino acids long. CDR3 DNA sequence: TGCGCCAGCAGCCAAGTTAGGGGGTATTCCCACGAGCAGTACTTC. Translated: CASSQVRGYSHEQYF.

This clonotype was detected many times. This rearrangement joins TRBV24-1 to TRBJ2-1; 12 bases are a match to TRBD2. Germline values: CDR1 KGHDR, CDR2 SFDVKD. This CDR3 comprises 17 residues. V shed 3 bases and J 3 bases; nucleotides not matched to a gene: 5. Written as DNA, the CDR3 is TGTGCCACCAGTGATACCGGGACTAGCGGGCGCTACAATGAGCAGTTCTTC. Translating it yields CATSDTGTSGRYNEQFF.

The chain recombines TRBV6-5 with TRBJ2-2; a weak D match, TRBD2 (6 bases). Trimming cost V 10 bases and J 0 bases, with 18 bases left between them. The CDR3 is 16 amino acids. Germline lookup yields CDR1 MNHEY and CDR2 SVGAGI. The CDR3 bases are TGTGCCACCAGAAAAGTGACGGGAGCGAACACCGGGGAGCTGTTTTTT. It codes for CATRKVTGANTGELFF.

On this clonotype itself: One end of the junction varies from germline; a read error may be responsible. V is TRBV6-1 and J is TRBJ2-7, with 9 bases fitting TRBD1. The germline V gene encodes CDR1 MNHNS and CDR2 SASEGT. The CDR3 runs 15 residues. For the CDR3, the DNA is TGTGCCAGCAGGGAAGAACAGGGGGCCGTCTACGAGCAGTACTTC. This encodes CASREEQGAVYEQYF.

The sample holds many counts of this clonotype. J is TRBJ2-7 and V is TRBV21-1; the listed D gene, TRBD1, was not tested against the DNA. TRBV21-1 is noted as a pseudogene. The CDR3 consists of 14 residues. DNA of the CDR3: TGTGCCAGCACCCCGGGACAACGGTCCTACGAGCAGTACTTC. Protein: CASTPGQRSYEQYF.

This clonotype appeared a few times. The J gene is TRBJ1-4, the V gene TRBV18; unclear D gene. The CDR3 is 15 amino acids. Trimming left V 0 bases short and J 0 bases short, with 5 bases between. Germline V gene sequence: CDR1 KGHSH, CDR2 LQKENI. CDR3 protein: CASSPPDPTNEKLFF. The CDR3 DNA reads as TGTGCCAGCTCACCACCGGATCCAACTAATGAAAAACTGTTTTTT.